The rows below give T cell receptor beta chains drawn from one sample of a study of human T cells and chemical hapten exposure. TCRdb reprocessed the 5' RACE reads with MiXCR, giving one entry per CDR3 protein. The table records under 85,000 distinct CDR3 sequences, about 7.7% of them present only once. The receptors stem from a male donor in good health. Both conserved end residues are part of each CDR3. A D gene is named only where the DNA matches it firmly. Rows give clone size only sometimes, using once, few, many, or a class for an expanded clone.

J gene: TRBJ2-2; clone size: few; D gene: .; V gene: TRBV6-6; CDR3 protein: CASSYTRTKDGELFF; CDR3 DNA: TGTGCCAGCAGTTACACAAGGACAAAGGACGGGGAGCTGTTTTTT
J gene: TRBJ1-5; clone size: few; D gene: TRBD1; V gene: TRBV6-2/TRBV6-3; CDR3 protein: CASSYWTGWGNQPQHF; CDR3 DNA: TGTGCCAGCAGTTACTGGACAGGGTGGGGCAATCAGCCCCAGCATTTT
J gene: TRBJ2-7; clone size: few; D gene: TRBD2; V gene: TRBV7-2; CDR3 protein: CASSLVTSGRARSYEQYF; CDR3 DNA: TGTGCCAGCAGCTTAGTGACTAGCGGGAGGGCCCGTTCCTACGAGCAGTACTTC
J gene: TRBJ2-3; clone size: many; D gene: .; V gene: TRBV2; CDR3 protein: CASRYPSGRDTQYF; CDR3 DNA: TGTGCCAGCAGATATCCGAGCGGAAGAGATACGCAGTATTTT
J gene: TRBJ2-1; clone size: many; D gene: TRBD2; V gene: TRBV20-1; CDR3 protein: CSASPGLAGGGEQFF; CDR3 DNA: TGCAGTGCTAGTCCGGGACTAGCGGGAGGCGGTGAGCAGTTCTTC
J gene: TRBJ2-6; clone size: many; D gene: .; V gene: TRBV7-9; CDR3 protein: CASSLGIQLLTGANVLTF; CDR3 DNA: TGTGCCAGCAGCTTAGGTATTCAGCTGCTGACAGGGGCCAACGTCCTGACTTTC
J gene: TRBJ2-1; clone size: many; D gene: .; V gene: TRBV5-1; CDR3 protein: CASSTEYNEQFF; CDR3 DNA: TGCGCCAGCAGCACAGAGTACAATGAGCAGTTCTTC
J gene: TRBJ2-3; clone size: many; D gene: .; V gene: TRBV6-5; CDR3 protein: CASSSSTTNTDTQYF; CDR3 DNA: TGTGCCAGCAGTTCATCAACTACTAACACAGATACGCAGTATTTT
J gene: TRBJ2-3; clone size: many; D gene: TRBD1; V gene: TRBV6-5; CDR3 protein: CASSYSTGGLSYSTDTQYF; CDR3 DNA: TGTGCCAGCAGTTACTCGACAGGGGGCCTATCCTATAGCACAGATACGCAGTATTTT
J gene: TRBJ2-3; clone size: few; D gene: TRBD2; V gene: TRBV6-5; CDR3 protein: CASSYRAGDTDTQYF; CDR3 DNA: TGTGCCAGCAGTTACAGAGCGGGAGATACAGATACGCAGTATTTT
J gene: TRBJ2-1; clone size: many; D gene: .; V gene: TRBV20-1; CDR3 protein: CSARDRARYNEQFF; CDR3 DNA: TGCAGTGCTAGAGACAGGGCCCGTTACAATGAGCAGTTCTTC
J gene: TRBJ2-3; clone size: few; D gene: .; V gene: TRBV20-1; CDR3 protein: CSANVVSTQYF; CDR3 DNA: TGCAGTGCTAACGTAGTTAGTACGCAGTATTTT
J gene: TRBJ2-5; clone size: many; D gene: TRBD2; V gene: TRBV9; CDR3 protein: CASSAGLAGGRIQETQYF; CDR3 DNA: TGTGCCAGCAGCGCCGGACTAGCGGGAGGCCGAATCCAAGAGACCCAGTACTTC
J gene: TRBJ1-1; clone size: few; D gene: .; V gene: TRBV20-1; CDR3 protein: CSARVAGRVVNTEAFF; CDR3 DNA: TGCAGTGCTAGAGTTGCAGGGAGGGTCGTGAACACTGAAGCTTTCTTT
J gene: TRBJ2-5; clone size: many; D gene: TRBD1; V gene: TRBV11-2; CDR3 protein: CASSLAEVPGQGFKTQYF; CDR3 DNA: TGTGCCAGCAGCTTAGCCGAGGTACCCGGACAGGGGTTTAAGACCCAGTACTTC
J gene: TRBJ2-1; clone size: many; D gene: .; V gene: TRBV12-3/TRBV12-4; CDR3 protein: CASSFLLGYNEQFF; CDR3 DNA: TGTGCCAGCAGTTTTTTGTTGGGATACAATGAGCAGTTCTTC
J gene: TRBJ2-4; clone size: .; D gene: TRBD1; V gene: TRBV6-5; CDR3 protein: CASSHTGADDKNIQYF; CDR3 DNA: TGTGCCAGCAGTCACACAGGGGCGGACGACAAAAACATTCAGTACTTC
J gene: TRBJ2-7; clone size: many; D gene: TRBD2; V gene: TRBV20-1; CDR3 protein: CSAHSGYSYEQYF; CDR3 DNA: TGCAGTGCTCATAGCGGGTACTCCTACGAGCAGTACTTC
J gene: TRBJ2-1; clone size: many; D gene: TRBD1; V gene: TRBV6-2/TRBV6-3; CDR3 protein: CASSSDRVNEQFF; CDR3 DNA: TGTGCCAGCAGTTCCGACAGGGTAAATGAGCAGTTCTTC
J gene: TRBJ1-1; clone size: .; D gene: TRBD1; V gene: TRBV2; CDR3 protein: CASSEDGGQGAIEAFF; CDR3 DNA: TGTGCCAGCAGTGAAGATGGGGGACAGGGGGCTATTGAAGCTTTCTTT
J gene: TRBJ2-3; clone size: many; D gene: .; V gene: TRBV13; CDR3 protein: CASSLGSGTDTQYF; CDR3 DNA: TGTGCCAGCAGCTTAGGGTCGGGGACAGATACGCAGTATTTT
J gene: TRBJ2-7; clone size: many; D gene: TRBD1; V gene: TRBV7-9; CDR3 protein: CASSPRQGYEQYF; CDR3 DNA: TGTGCCAGCAGCCCCAGACAGGGCTACGAGCAGTACTTC
J gene: TRBJ2-5; clone size: .; D gene: .; V gene: TRBV6-5; CDR3 protein: CASSYSASAGQETQYF; CDR3 DNA: TGTGCCAGCAGTTACTCGGCTAGCGCGGGGCAAGAGACCCAGTACTTC
J gene: TRBJ1-6; clone size: many; D gene: .; V gene: TRBV10-3; CDR3 protein: CAIMAQFNSPLHF; CDR3 DNA: TGTGCCATCATGGCCCAGTTCAATTCACCCCTCCACTTT
J gene: TRBJ2-3; clone size: .; D gene: TRBD2; V gene: TRBV12-3/TRBV12-4; CDR3 protein: CASSISGGPTDTQYF; CDR3 DNA: TGTGCCAGCAGCATTAGCGGGGGCCCCACAGATACGCAGTATTTT